Below, one TCR beta chain is given with its context. Germline V gene lookup returns CDR1 MNHNS and CDR2 SASEGT. V was clipped by 4 bases and J by 4 bases; unmatched bases: 2. This CDR3 contains 13 residues. These data originate in a study of T cell changes during pregnancy in multiple sclerosis. Profiling relied on immunoSEQ multiplex PCR, and the TCRdb table lists in-frame clones only, not all of them. The data hold 45,000 to 55,000 clones, with approximately 92% observed a single time. This TCR was sampled from a female donor in good health, enrolled as a control in a pregnancy study. This sample comprised CD4+ T cells from peripheral blood mononuclear cells, obtained in the second trimester of pregnancy. The chain combines TRBV6-1 with TRBJ1-1, with 8 bases identical to TRBD1. Written as DNA, the CDR3 is TGTGCCAGCAGTGGCAGGGGGCCCACTGAAGCTTTCTTT. It encodes CASSGRGPTEAFF.